Listed below are T cell receptor beta chains from one sample, sequenced in a study of a mutant IDH1 vaccine in newly diagnosed glioma. Method: immunoSEQ multiplex PCR; TCRdb's copy keeps in-frame clones and lacks some. The sample carries roughly 32,000 clones, about three quarters recorded once. Here the sequenced sample was peripheral blood mononuclear cells (PBMCs), taken from a glioma patient treated with radiotherapy, temozolomide or both. All receptors derive from a man in his fifties or sixties with glioma. Some clones in this sample may be carry-over from other donors' samples. CDR3s include the opening cysteine and the closing phenylalanine or tryptophan. The D gene is left open where the match is weak. Rows may omit the clone size; those that give it use once, few, many or a size class.

CDR3nt	CDR3aa	d_gene	v_gene	j_gene	abundance
TGTGCCAGCAGTCGGGACAGGATGACAGATACGCAGTATTTT	CASSRDRMTDTQYF	TRBD1	TRBV6-5	TRBJ2-3	-
TGTGCCAGCAGTGACTATAGCAATCAGCCCCAGCATTTT	CASSDYSNQPQHF	-	TRBV6-1	TRBJ1-5	large
TGTGCCAGCAGCTCCGGACAGGGTGGGTCGGAGACCCAGTACTTC	CASSSGQGGSETQYF	TRBD1	TRBV7-3	TRBJ2-5	-
TGTGCCAGCAGCTTAACGCGGACAGGAGATAGTGAAAAACTGTTTTTT	CASSLTRTGDSEKLFF	TRBD1	TRBV7-3	TRBJ1-4	-
TGTGCCAGCACCGAGAGGCCCACAGATACGCAGTATTTT	CASTERPTDTQYF	-	TRBV2	TRBJ2-3	-
TGTGCCAGCAGCCACAACATACCTTCAGGGACTGAAGCTTTCTTT	CASSHNIPSGTEAFF	-	TRBV4-2	TRBJ1-1	-
TGCAGCGTATCGACAGGGGCTGGGGCCAACGTCCTGACTTTC	CSVSTGAGANVLTF	TRBD1	TRBV29-1	TRBJ2-6	-
TGTGCCACCAGCATGACTTTGGGACTAGCGGGTCCTAACTACGAGCAGTACTTC	CATSMTLGLAGPNYEQYF	TRBD2	TRBV15	TRBJ2-7	-
TGTGCCAGCAGTTTGAACCCCCGAGGGTTCTACGAGCAGTACTTC	CASSLNPRGFYEQYF	-	TRBV27	TRBJ2-7	-
TGTGCCAGCCGTCGTTTGCCTGCAACTAATGAAAAACTGTTTTTT	CASRRLPATNEKLFF	-	TRBV6-1	TRBJ1-4	-
TGCAGCGTGGCAGGGACTAGCGGGTCCTACAATGAGCAGTTCTTC	CSVAGTSGSYNEQFF	TRBD2	TRBV29-1	TRBJ2-1	-
TGCGCCAGCAGCAAGACCCCAACCGGACAGGGGGCAAGGGAGCAGTACTTC	CASSKTPTGQGAREQYF	TRBD1	TRBV4-1	TRBJ2-7	-
TGCAGTACGGTTCGACAGGACGAGCAGTACTTC	CSTVRQDEQYF	-	TRBV20-1	TRBJ2-7	-
TGTGCCACAGGAGGACAGGGACGAGGCACTGAAGCTTTCTTT	CATGGQGRGTEAFF	TRBD1	TRBV10-3	TRBJ1-1	-
TGTGCCAGCAGTGAAGCCCGAGGGAGGGGGGGCGCCGCAGATACGCAGTATTTT	CASSEARGRGGAADTQYF	-	TRBV2	TRBJ2-3	-
TGTGCCATCGGGGACACCGTCTACGAGCAGTACTTC	CAIGDTVYEQYF	-	TRBV10-3	TRBJ2-7	-
TGTGCCAGCAGGCATTCACTAGCGGGAATAGAGACCCAGTACTTC	CASRHSLAGIETQYF	TRBD2	TRBV5-8	TRBJ2-5	-
TGTGCCAGTAGCTTACAGGGCCAGGCTGAAGCTTTCTTT	CASSLQGQAEAFF	-	TRBV19	TRBJ1-1	-
TGTGCCAGCAGCTTGGGTTCCGGGCTTGGCACCTACGAGCAGTACTTC	CASSLGSGLGTYEQYF	-	TRBV5-4	TRBJ2-7	-
TGTGCCAGCAGTTTATCGTACAGGGCCACCGGGGAGCTGTTTTTT	CASSLSYRATGELFF	-	TRBV27	TRBJ2-2	-
TGTGCCAGCAGCTTAGTTGGCAGCTATGGCTACACCTTC	CASSLVGSYGYTF	-	TRBV7-9	TRBJ1-2	once
TGTGCCAGCGGCCGGACTAGCGGGAGAGGGATTCGATACGAGCAGTACTTC	CASGRTSGRGIRYEQYF	TRBD2	TRBV2	TRBJ2-7	-
TGTGCCACGGGAGGCTTGGAATGGTATGGCTACACCTTC	CATGGLEWYGYTF	-	TRBV10-3	TRBJ1-2	-
TGTGCCAGCAGTGATGGGGGCCTCCTCATACATTTT	CASSDGGLLIHF	-	TRBV2	TRBJ1-5	-
TGTGCCAGCAGTGCCACAGGGACGAACACTGAAGCTTTCTTT	CASSATGTNTEAFF	-	TRBV6-1	TRBJ1-1	-
TGCAGCGTTGCGGGGTCCGGGGATACGCAGTATTTT	CSVAGSGDTQYF	-	TRBV29-1	TRBJ2-3	-
TGTGCCAGCAGCCCCCGACTAGCGGGGGGCCCCGAGCAGTTCTTC	CASSPRLAGGPEQFF	TRBD2	TRBV7-9	TRBJ2-1	-
TGTGCCAGCAGCGGGACTAGCGGGAGTTACAATGAGCAGTTCTTC	CASSGTSGSYNEQFF	TRBD2	TRBV9	TRBJ2-1	few
TGTGCCAGCAGCCAGACCCACTCTGGGGCCAACGTCCTGACTTTC	CASSQTHSGANVLTF	-	TRBV9	TRBJ2-6	-
TGCGCCAGCAGCGGGGGCCCCGGGAGCAATCAGCCCCAGCATTTT	CASSGGPGSNQPQHF	-	TRBV5-1	TRBJ1-5	-
TGCGCCAGCAGCCAAGCTATGAGCTCCTACAATGAGCAGTTCTTC	CASSQAMSSYNEQFF	-	TRBV4-1	TRBJ2-1	-
TGTGCCAGCAGCTTAAAGCAGGGGGCTGTTCGGTATGAAGCTTTCTTT	CASSLKQGAVRYEAFF	TRBD1	TRBV7-9	TRBJ1-1	few
TGTGCCAGCACCCGGCCTTTTCAGGGGGCAAGAGAAGAGACCCAGTACTTC	CASTRPFQGAREETQYF	TRBD1	TRBV6-4	TRBJ2-5	-
TGTGCCAGCAGTCCTTGGGGACAGGGGGCTAGGGGCTACACCTTC	CASSPWGQGARGYTF	TRBD1	TRBV28	TRBJ1-2	-
TGCGCCAGCAGTGCCAGGGAGAGGGGCTATGGCTACACCTTC	CASSARERGYGYTF	-	TRBV10-1	TRBJ1-2	-
TGTGCCAGCAGTGCCTGGGGTGGTCAGCCCCAGCATTTT	CASSAWGGQPQHF	-	TRBV2	TRBJ1-5	-
TGTGCCAGCTCGCCCGGACAGTATAATTCACCCCTCCACTTT	CASSPGQYNSPLHF	-	TRBV18	TRBJ1-6	-
TGTGCCAGCAGCTTAAGACTGTATAGCAATCAGCCCCAGCATTTT	CASSLRLYSNQPQHF	-	TRBV7-2	TRBJ1-5	-
TGTGCCAGCAGCCCCTGGGACAGTACTAGCACAGATACGCAGTATTTT	CASSPWDSTSTDTQYF	TRBD1	TRBV7-8	TRBJ2-3	once
TGTGCCAGCAGCGTAGCGGGGAACACCGGGGAGCTGTTTTTT	CASSVAGNTGELFF	-	TRBV9	TRBJ2-2	-